Listed below are T cell receptor beta chains from one sample, sequenced in a study of CD8+ T cells in alopecia areata. Here immunoSEQ multiplex PCR was the method, and the copy in TCRdb shows in-frame clones only, minus some. The data hold about 23,000 clones, with 40% to 65% observed a single time. The sequenced sample consisted of NKG2D-high CD8+ T cells sorted from blood. The receptors derive from a human donor with alopecia areata. The CDR3 runs from the conserved cysteine through the conserved F or W. Each record gives: V gene, CDR3 protein.

v_call: TRBV10-1; cdr3_aa: CASSESGLRRDEQYF
v_call: TRBV27; cdr3_aa: CASSYIRTGGVGELFF
v_call: TRBV29-1; cdr3_aa: CSVDQTALNTEAFF
v_call: TRBV2; cdr3_aa: CASSELTLSDPSGANVLTF
v_call: TRBV5-4; cdr3_aa: CASSPTSPEDYEQYF
v_call: TRBV2; cdr3_aa: CASRRPGETRCQETQYF
v_call: TRBV19; cdr3_aa: CASRPTFSGANVLTF
v_call: TRBV27; cdr3_aa: CASSSAVGETQYF
v_call: TRBV7-9; cdr3_aa: CASIPPGTSTYEQYF
v_call: TRBV2; cdr3_aa: CASSGHGYTF
v_call: TRBV6-1; cdr3_aa: CASIEDTQYF
v_call: TRBV29-1; cdr3_aa: CSGQQGAYEQYF
v_call: TRBV13; cdr3_aa: CASGRLDYTDTQYF
v_call: TRBV6-6; cdr3_aa: CASSPGTDIYEQYF
v_call: TRBV10-3; cdr3_aa: CAIRGQGGRTEAFF
v_call: TRBV9; cdr3_aa: CASSVGDTQYF